This T cell receptor (beta chain) stems from a study of OX40 agonist ivuxolimab in advanced cancers. Notes on the study in general: CD4+ and CD8+ blood T cells expanded clonally by week 6 at 0.1 to 3.0 mg/kg. Among the lowest levels of clonal expansion were found in partial responders at 0.1-3.0 mg/kg.

From germline, CDR1 is SGHTA and CDR2 FQGTGA. V lost 6 bases and J lost 6, with 14 bases in between. The length of the CDR3 is 14 residues. On this clone itself: Its antigen is as yet unknown.

Measured with immunoSEQ multiplex PCR; TCRdb has only the in-frame clones, and not every one. The sample includes under 80,000 clones, around nine tenths seen only once; the top ten take around 0.95%. Here the sequenced sample was CD4+ or CD8+ T cells sorted from blood, taken in a trial of the OX40 agonist ivuxolimab. This TCR was sampled from an adult with an advanced solid tumor such as melanoma, head and neck, liver or kidney cancer. This rearrangement joins TRBV7-3 to TRBJ2-2; a weak D match, TRBD1 (7 bases). CDR3: CASRSQGGAGELFF. The CDR3 DNA is TGTGCCAGCAGATCTCAGGGGGGAGCCGGGGAGCTGTTTTTT.